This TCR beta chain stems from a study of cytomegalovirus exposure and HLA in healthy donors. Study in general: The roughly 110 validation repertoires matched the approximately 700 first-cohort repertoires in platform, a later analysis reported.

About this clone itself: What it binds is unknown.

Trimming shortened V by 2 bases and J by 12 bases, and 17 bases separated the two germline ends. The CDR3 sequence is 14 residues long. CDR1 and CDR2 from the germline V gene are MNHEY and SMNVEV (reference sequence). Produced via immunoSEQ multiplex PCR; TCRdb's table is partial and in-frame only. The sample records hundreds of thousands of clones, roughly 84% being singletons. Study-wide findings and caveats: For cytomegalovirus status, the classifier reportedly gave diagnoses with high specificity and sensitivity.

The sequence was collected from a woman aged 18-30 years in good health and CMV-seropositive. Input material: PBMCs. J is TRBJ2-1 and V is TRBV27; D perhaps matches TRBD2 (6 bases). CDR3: CASSLGGPYGGQFF. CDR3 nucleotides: TGTGCCAGCAGTTTAGGGGGACCGTACGGGGGGCAGTTCTTC.